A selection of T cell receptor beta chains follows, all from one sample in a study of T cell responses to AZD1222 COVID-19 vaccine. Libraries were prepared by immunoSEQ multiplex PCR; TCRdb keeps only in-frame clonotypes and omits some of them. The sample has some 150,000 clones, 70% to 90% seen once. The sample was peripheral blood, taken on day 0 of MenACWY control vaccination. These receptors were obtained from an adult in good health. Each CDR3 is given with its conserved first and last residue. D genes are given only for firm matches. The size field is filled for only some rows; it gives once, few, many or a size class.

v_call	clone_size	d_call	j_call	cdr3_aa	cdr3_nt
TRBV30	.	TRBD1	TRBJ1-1	CACNDRAEAFF	TGTGCCTGCAACGACAGGGCTGAAGCTTTCTTT
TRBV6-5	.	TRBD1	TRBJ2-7	CASSYGTGAYEQYF	TGTGCCAGCAGTTACGGGACAGGGGCCTACGAGCAGTACTTC
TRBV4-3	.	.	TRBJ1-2	CASSQDQGRDGPGYTF	TGCGCCAGCAGCCAAGATCAAGGGAGGGACGGCCCGGGCTACACCTTC
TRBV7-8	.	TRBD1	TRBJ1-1	CASSLQGVENTEAFF	TGTGCCAGCAGCTTACAGGGGGTGGAGAACACTGAAGCTTTCTTT
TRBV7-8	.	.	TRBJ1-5	CASSLEARNQPQHF	TGTGCCAGCAGCTTAGAGGCCAGAAATCAGCCCCAGCATTTT
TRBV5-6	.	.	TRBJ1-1	CASSLAGPIEAFF	TGTGCCAGCAGCTTGGCGGGGCCGATTGAAGCTTTCTTT
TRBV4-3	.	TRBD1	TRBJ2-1	CASSQDFLGDSSYNEQFF	TGCGCCAGCAGCCAAGACTTCCTCGGGGACAGCTCCTACAATGAGCAGTTCTTC
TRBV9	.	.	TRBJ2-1	CASSVRGRAPYNEQFF	TGTGCCAGCAGCGTAAGGGGCAGGGCCCCCTACAATGAGCAGTTCTTC
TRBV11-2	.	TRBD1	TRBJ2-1	CASSPGTGNYNEQFF	TGTGCCAGCAGTCCGGGGACAGGGAACTACAATGAGCAGTTCTTC
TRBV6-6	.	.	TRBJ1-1	CASSYSGGANTEAFF	TGTGCCAGCAGTTACTCGGGGGGGGCTAACACTGAAGCTTTCTTT
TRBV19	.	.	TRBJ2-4	CASSRGVANIQYF	TGTGCCAGTAGTCGCGGGGTAGCAAACATTCAGTACTTC
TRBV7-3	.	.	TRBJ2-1	CASSSDGLGPYNEQFF	TGTGCCAGCAGCTCTGACGGGCTGGGCCCCTACAATGAGCAGTTCTTC
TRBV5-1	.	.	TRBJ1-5	CASRPGPEGNQPQHF	TGCGCCAGCAGACCCGGGCCAGAGGGCAATCAGCCCCAGCATTTT
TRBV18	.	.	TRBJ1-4	CASSPPGGADEKLFF	TGTGCCAGCTCACCACCTGGAGGGGCTGATGAAAAACTGTTTTTT
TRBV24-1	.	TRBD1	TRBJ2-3	CATSDGQEATDTQYF	TGTGCCACCAGTGATGGACAGGAGGCCACAGATACGCAGTATTTT
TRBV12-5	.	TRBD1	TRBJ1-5	CASGLALPGQGSNQPQHF	TGTGCTAGTGGTTTGGCATTACCGGGACAGGGAAGCAATCAGCCCCAGCATTTT
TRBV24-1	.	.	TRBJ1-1	CATRGGAGTEAFF	TGTGCCACCAGAGGGGGGGCAGGGACTGAAGCTTTCTTT
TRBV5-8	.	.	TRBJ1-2	CASSSTLYGYTF	TGTGCCAGCAGCTCGACCCTCTATGGCTACACCTTC
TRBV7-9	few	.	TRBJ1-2	CASSLRNRVDGYTF	TGTGCCAGCAGCTTAAGGAACAGGGTGGATGGCTACACCTTC
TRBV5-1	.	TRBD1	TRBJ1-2	CASSLSQGWSYGYTF	TGCGCCAGCAGCTTGTCACAGGGGTGGTCCTATGGCTACACCTTC
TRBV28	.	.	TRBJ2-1	CASSYTALQGDEQFF	TGTGCCAGCAGTTACACCGCCCTACAGGGTGATGAGCAGTTCTTC
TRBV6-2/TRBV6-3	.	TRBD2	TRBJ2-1	CASSSKRGQTYNEQFF	TGTGCCAGCAGTTCCAAGCGGGGGCAAACCTACAATGAGCAGTTCTTC
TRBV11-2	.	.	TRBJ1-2	CASSLVGAGTSHGYTF	TGTGCCAGCAGCTTAGTGGGGGCCGGGACCTCACATGGCTACACCTTC
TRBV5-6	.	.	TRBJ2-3	CASSLRAGTDTQYF	TGTGCCAGCAGCCTCAGGGCTGGCACAGATACGCAGTATTTT
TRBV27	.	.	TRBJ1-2	CASSLFGRVWANYGYTF	TGTGCCAGCAGTTTATTCGGCAGGGTTTGGGCTAACTATGGCTACACCTTC
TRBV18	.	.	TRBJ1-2	CASSQSERGDGYTF	TGTGCCAGCTCACAGTCCGAGAGGGGGGATGGCTACACCTTC
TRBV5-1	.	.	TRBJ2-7	CASSLGRGISYEQYF	TGCGCCAGCAGCTTGGGACGCGGGATTTCCTACGAGCAGTACTTC
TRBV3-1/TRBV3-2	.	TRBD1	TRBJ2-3	CASSQDWTGLSTDTQYF	TGTGCCAGCAGCCAAGATTGGACAGGGCTCAGCACAGATACGCAGTATTTT